Listed below are T cell receptor beta chains from one sample, sequenced in a study of identical twins. TCRdb re-called the 5' RACE reads with MiXCR, one entry per CDR3 protein. Found here are roughly 710,000 distinct CDR3 sequences, 6.1% of them singletons; the top ten hold around 1.7%. Sequenced sample: naive T cells sorted from blood. The receptors stem from a young man in good health. Both conserved end residues are part of each CDR3. D genes are given only for firm matches. Only some rows state a clone size, as once, few, many or a class for expanded clones.

cdr3_aa | cdr3_nt | clone_size | j_call | d_call | v_call
CASSFFPGGYEQFF | TGTGCCAGCAGCTTTTTCCCAGGGGGCTATGAGCAGTTCTTC | . | TRBJ2-1 | TRBD1 | TRBV11-3
CATSNSQETQYF | TGTGCCACCAGCAACAGCCAAGAGACCCAGTACTTC | many | TRBJ2-5 | . | TRBV15
CASSSDRDRGNSPLHF | TGCGCCAGCAGCTCTGACCGGGACAGGGGGAATTCACCCCTCCACTTT | few | TRBJ1-6 | TRBD1 | TRBV5-1
CSATSRDRGLAGVPEQYF | TGCAGTGCTACAAGCCGGGACAGGGGACTAGCGGGAGTCCCCGAGCAGTACTTC | few | TRBJ2-7 | TRBD2 | TRBV20-1
CASSQGNNSPLHF | TGCGCCAGCAGCCAAGGGAATAATTCACCCCTCCACTTT | many | TRBJ1-6 | . | TRBV4-3
CASQLAGHTDTQYF | TGTGCCAGCCAACTAGCGGGACACACAGATACGCAGTATTTT | . | TRBJ2-3 | TRBD2 | TRBV11-3
CSVETGLGTGELFF | TGCAGCGTTGAAACGGGACTAGGCACCGGGGAGCTGTTTTTT | many | TRBJ2-2 | TRBD2 | TRBV29-1
CASSLGVSTRNTIYF | TGTGCCAGCAGCTTAGGAGTCTCAACTCGGAACACCATATATTTT | few | TRBJ1-3 | . | TRBV7-2
CASSRPGLQDTQYF | TGTGCCAGCTCCCGTCCGGGACTACAAGATACGCAGTATTTT | few | TRBJ2-3 | TRBD2 | TRBV6-1
CATSAGTSGRANYNEQFF | TGTGCCACCAGTGCCGGGACTAGCGGGAGGGCCAACTACAATGAGCAGTTCTTC | many | TRBJ2-1 | TRBD2 | TRBV24-1
CASSFSGRVTDTQYF | TGTGCCAGCAGCTTCTCCGGGAGGGTCACAGATACGCAGTATTTT | many | TRBJ2-3 | TRBD2 | TRBV7-6
CASNRGGKDEQFF | TGTGCCAGTAACCGTGGGGGAAAGGATGAGCAGTTCTTC | few | TRBJ2-1 | . | TRBV19
CASSEASESTDTQYF | TGTGCCAGCAGTGAAGCGTCTGAGAGCACAGATACGCAGTATTTT | . | TRBJ2-3 | . | TRBV2
CASTAGGRNEQFF | TGTGCCAGCACAGCGGGAGGTCGTAATGAGCAGTTCTTC | many | TRBJ2-1 | TRBD2 | TRBV6-1
CASRSDGGPQHF | TGTGCCAGCAGATCGGACGGAGGGCCCCAGCATTTT | many | TRBJ1-5 | . | TRBV12-3/TRBV12-4
CSLMTSGYNEQFF | TGCAGCCTCATGACTAGCGGTTACAATGAGCAGTTCTTC | many | TRBJ2-1 | TRBD2 | TRBV29-1
CATSVGTVSTDTQYF | TGTGCCACCAGTGTCGGGACAGTAAGCACAGATACGCAGTATTTT | . | TRBJ2-3 | TRBD1 | TRBV24-1
CASSLLAGVPNIQYF | TGTGCCAGCAGCTTATTAGCGGGAGTCCCAAACATTCAGTACTTC | many | TRBJ2-4 | TRBD2 | TRBV12-3/TRBV12-4
CASTNRVLGNQPQHF | TGTGCCAGCACAAACAGGGTATTGGGCAATCAGCCCCAGCATTTT | few | TRBJ1-5 | . | TRBV28
CSFILAGVNEQFF | TGCAGCTTTATCCTAGCGGGAGTCAATGAGCAGTTCTTC | many | TRBJ2-1 | TRBD2 | TRBV29-1
CASSVTGTLADEQYF | TGTGCCAGCAGTGTCACCGGGACCCTTGCGGACGAGCAGTACTTC | few | TRBJ2-7 | . | TRBV25-1
CASSSTRQAPNEQFF | TGTGCCAGCAGTTCGACCCGACAGGCGCCCAATGAGCAGTTCTTC | . | TRBJ2-1 | . | TRBV27
CATSRKREGYNEQFF | TGTGCCACCAGCAGAAAGCGGGAGGGCTACAATGAGCAGTTCTTC | . | TRBJ2-1 | TRBD2 | TRBV15
CASSHQGLPSIGTQYF | TGTGCCAGCAGTCACCAGGGACTCCCCAGTATAGGGACCCAGTACTTC | few | TRBJ2-5 | . | TRBV6-2/TRBV6-3
CASYKGRRGYGYTF | TGTGCCAGCTATAAAGGACGGCGGGGTTATGGCTACACCTTC | many | TRBJ1-2 | . | TRBV12-3/TRBV12-4
CASSVMAANTGELFF | TGTGCCAGCAGCGTTATGGCAGCGAACACCGGGGAGCTGTTTTTT | many | TRBJ2-2 | . | TRBV9
CSVIRRGPNEKLFF | TGCAGCGTAATCAGGCGGGGTCCTAATGAAAAACTGTTTTTT | many | TRBJ1-4 | . | TRBV29-1
CASSPPQGLAGPKAHNEQFF | TGTGCCAGCTCACCACCTCAGGGACTAGCGGGACCGAAAGCCCACAATGAGCAGTTCTTC | many | TRBJ2-1 | TRBD2 | TRBV18
CASSLYTSGEQFF | TGTGCCAGCAGCCTATACACTAGCGGTGAGCAGTTCTTC | few | TRBJ2-1 | TRBD2 | TRBV14
CASSEGQGTEAFF | TGTGCCAGCAGTGAAGGACAGGGCACTGAAGCTTTCTTT | . | TRBJ1-1 | TRBD1 | TRBV6-1
CSAMGGINQPQHF | TGCAGTGCTATGGGGGGTATCAATCAGCCCCAGCATTTT | . | TRBJ1-5 | . | TRBV20-1